A single sample gave rise to the 20 T cell receptor beta chains below, sequenced in a study of T-cell reconstitution after alpha-beta-depleted transplantation in children. Researchers prepared the TCRbeta library using unique molecular identifiers, the study reports. Each CDR3 protein gets one entry after TCRdb re-called the PCR reads with MiXCR. Of 500,000 to 750,000 distinct CDR3 sequences listed, 25% to 30% are singletons. The sequences come from PBMCs, collected before TCRalphabeta/CD19-depleted stem cell transplant. These receptors originate from a boy younger than two with Wiskott-Aldrich syndrome, due to receive a stem cell transplant.

The chain joins TRBV10-3 to TRBJ2-2; 9 bases fit TRBD1. The germline gives CDR1 ENHRY, CDR2 SYGVKD. The trim removed 6 bases at V and 8 bases at J, leaving 10 bases unmatched. The length of the CDR3 is 15 residues. CDR3 in amino acids: CAIRKTGGMEGELFF. The DNA for the CDR3 is TGTGCCATCAGGAAGACAGGGGGTATGGAAGGGGAGCTGTTTTTT.

The chain links TRBV6-1 to TRBJ2-7; tentatively, D is TRBD2 (7 bases). V was clipped by 5 bases and J by 6 bases, with 20 bases between them. CDR1 MNHNS and CDR2 SASEGT come from the germline V gene. The CDR3 has 15 residues. CDR3 protein: CASSRSGGGAVEQYF. The CDR3, as DNA: TGTGCCAGCAGTCGATCTGGGGGGGGCGCGGTCGAGCAGTACTTC.

This rearrangement joins TRBV4-1 to TRBJ2-5; 9 bases line up with TRBD2. The CDR3 contains 18 residues. V lost 0 bases to trimming and J lost 5 bases; unmatched junction nucleotides: 13. The V gene's germline CDR1 is MGHRA and CDR2 YSYEKL. The CDR3 here is CASSQEAPLAGEWETQYF. The CDR3 nucleotides read TGCGCCAGCAGCCAAGAGGCCCCTTTAGCGGGAGAATGGGAGACCCAGTACTTC.

This clonotype appeared many times. The chain has TRBV10-2 and TRBJ2-3; D is undetermined. V dropped 6 bases and J dropped 2 bases, with 3 bases sitting between them. This CDR3 comprises 11 residues. In germline, CDR1 is WSHSY, CDR2 SAAADI. The CDR3 protein is CASRNTDTQYF. DNA of the CDR3: TGCGCCAGCAGAAACACAGATACGCAGTATTTT.

There are a few counts of this clonotype. The chain links TRBV27 to TRBJ1-1; D is ambiguous. In germline, CDR1 is MNHEY, CDR2 SMNVEV (reference sequence). The CDR3 totals 11 residues. Between the trimmed V and J ends, which lost 7 bases and 7 bases, there was a span of 10 bases. CDR3 in amino acids: CASTMGSEAFF. The CDR3 coding sequence is TGTGCCAGCACGATGGGCAGTGAAGCTTTCTTT.

The chain recombines TRBV20-1 with TRBJ1-1; maybe TRBD1 (6 bases). CDR3 length equals 14 residues. The germline V gene encodes CDR1 DFQATT and CDR2 SNEGSKA (reference sequence). Trimming took 4 bases from V and 1 from J, leaving 13 bases between them. Written as DNA, the CDR3 is TGCAGTGCTACCTTGGACAGATCGAACACTGAAGCTTTCTTT. This encodes CSATLDRSNTEAFF.

This chain connects TRBV20-1 to TRBJ2-5; unclear D gene. Trimming removed 6 bases at V and 5 bases at J, with 10 bases between. From germline, CDR1 is DFQATT and CDR2 SNEGSKA (reference sequence). The CDR3 runs to 11 residues. The chain's CDR3 is CSAPRVETQYF. CDR3 in DNA: TGCAGTGCCCCTAGGGTCGAGACCCAGTACTTC.

This clonotype has just a few counts. V is TRBV5-1 and J is TRBJ2-7; 8 bases fit TRBD2. Germline V gene lookup returns CDR1 SGHRS and CDR2 YFSETQ. After removal of 6 bases from V and 0 bases from J, the junction contained 11 bases not matched to a gene. The CDR3 consists of 16 residues. The CDR3 region is CASTVGASGFSYEQYF. In DNA form, the CDR3 reads TGCGCCAGCACCGTAGGGGCTAGCGGGTTCTCCTACGAGCAGTACTTC.

The rearrangement joins TRBV27 to TRBJ2-1; TRBD2 matches 8 bases. From germline, CDR1 is MNHEY and CDR2 SMNVEV (reference sequence). Trimming removed 3 bases from V and 7 bases from J; junction bases left unmatched: 11. CDR3 length: 16 residues. The CDR3 sequence: CASSLGSGSGTNEQFF. The CDR3 DNA reads as TGTGCCAGCAGTTTGGGTAGCGGTAGCGGGACAAATGAGCAGTTCTTC.

In its sample, this clonotype was seen a few times. The germline gene is not matched at one end of the junction; a read error may be the cause. The rearrangement joins TRBV5-1 to TRBJ2-2; D ambiguous. The CDR3 length is 13 residues. Germline values: CDR1 SGHRS, CDR2 YFSETQ. CDR3 sequence reads: CASSFGTTGELFF. The DNA for the CDR3 is TGTGCCAGCAGCTTTGGCACCACCGGGGAGCTGTTTTTT.

This chain joins TRBV20-1 and TRBJ2-1, with 9 bases fitting TRBD2. The CDR3 sequence is 14 residues long. Germline CDR1 is DFQATT and CDR2 is SNEGSKA (reference sequence). V shed 0 bases, J shed 9 bases, and the junction held 6 bases outside the gene matches. The CDR3 loop reads CSARDISGSSEQFF. The CDR3 region has the DNA TGCAGTGCTAGAGATATTAGCGGGAGTTCTGAGCAGTTCTTC.

This clonotype was seen a few times. One junction end disagrees with the germline gene, perhaps due to a read error. J is TRBJ2-7 and V is TRBV28; D might be TRBD1 (6 bases). Germline values: CDR1 MDHEN, CDR2 SYDVKM. This CDR3 spans 14 amino acids. The CDR3 DNA follows: TGTGCCTGCAGTCCTAGACAGGCGATGAGCGAGCAGTACTTC. It codes for CACSPRQAMSEQYF.

There are a few counts of this clonotype. The CDR3 loop is CASSLFGGNRVSYNEQFF. CDR3 sequence (DNA): TGTGCCAGCAGTCTTTTCGGGGGGAACAGGGTCTCCTACAATGAGCAGTTCTTC. V is TRBV27 and J is TRBJ2-1; D perhaps matches TRBD2 (7 bases). Trimming shortened V by 5 bases and J by 0 bases, and 20 bases separated the two germline ends. Germline-derived CDR1 and CDR2 are MNHEY and SMNVEV (reference sequence). The CDR3 consists of 18 residues.

This rearrangement joins TRBV20-1 to TRBJ2-1; perhaps TRBD2 as D (6 bases). The germline V gene has CDR1 DFQATT and CDR2 SNEGSKA (reference sequence). The CDR3 is made up of 15 amino acids. V dropped 0 bases and J dropped 3 bases, with 12 bases sitting between them. This chain's CDR3 is CSARESGLGYNEQFF. The CDR3 nucleotides are TGCAGTGCTAGAGAATCGGGACTGGGCTACAATGAGCAGTTCTTC.

The gene calls are TRBV6-1 and TRBJ2-6, with a tentative D call TRBD1 (5 bases). The CDR3 consists of 14 residues. CDR1 is MNHNS, CDR2 SASEGT, per germline. CDR3 protein: CSPQVNSGANVLTF. The CDR3, as DNA: TGTTCCCCACAGGTCAACTCTGGGGCCAACGTCCTGACTTTC.

This clonotype has just one count. The chain is built from TRBV5-1 and TRBJ2-1, with D perhaps matching TRBD2 (6 bases). This CDR3 contains 14 residues. CDR1 SGHRS and CDR2 YFSETQ come from the germline V gene. Trimming shortened V by 6 bases and J by 14 bases, and 24 bases separated the two germline ends. The CDR3 region has the DNA TGCGCCAGCACGGACGTCACGAAAAGCGGGCCGGAGTTCTTC. This encodes CASTDVTKSGPEFF.

This chain uses TRBV6-1 with TRBJ1-5; D not certain. The CDR3 has 15 residues. CDR1 and CDR2 (germline): MNHNS, SASEGT. With 2 bases removed from V and 4 bases from J, the gap between germline ends came to 12 bases. This chain's CDR3 is CASSELRRRNQPQHF. The CDR3 DNA reads as TGTGCCAGCAGTGAACTTCGACGGCGGAATCAGCCCCAGCATTTT.

This chain uses TRBV15 with TRBJ2-7, with unresolved D. This CDR3 spans 14 amino acids. Germline-derived CDR1 and CDR2 are LNHNV and YYDKDF (reference sequence). Trimming stripped 0 bases from V and 0 bases from J, with 6 bases between. This CDR3 is CATSRDPPSYEQYF. The CDR3 DNA reads TGTGCCACCAGCAGAGATCCTCCCTCCTACGAGCAGTACTTC. The full variable domain, in which reference TRBV15 and TRBJ2-7 provide the parts outside the CDR3, is DAMVIQNPRYQVTQFGKPVTLSCSQTLNHNVMYWYQQKSSQAPKLLFHYYDKDFNNEADTPDNFQSRRPNTSFCFLDIRSPGLGDTAMYLCATSRDPPSYEQYFGPGTRLTVT.

This clonotype has only a few counts. The rearrangement links TRBV3-1 to TRBJ2-2; 11 nucleotides line up with TRBD2. CDR1 and CDR2 from the germline V gene are LGHDT and YNNKEL (reference sequence). V trimming: 7 bases; J trimming: 5 bases; junction bases outside the gene matches: 6. The CDR3 extends over 15 amino acids. CDR3 coding DNA: TGTGCCAGCACCCTAGGACTAGCGGGTACCGGGGAGCTGTTTTTT. It yields the protein CASTLGLAGTGELFF.

The rearrangement links TRBV7-9 to TRBJ1-3, with D unresolved. CDR1 SEHNR and CDR2 FQNEAQ come from the germline V gene (reference sequence). The V gene lost 2 bases and the J gene lost 4 bases, with 9 bases spanning the gap. This CDR3 spans 14 amino acids. CDR3 nucleotide sequence: TGTGCCAGCAGCTTACGAGGGTTCGGAAACACCATATATTTT. Translating gives CASSLRGFGNTIYF.